This T cell receptor beta chain appears in the sequencing data of a study of cytomegalovirus exposure and HLA in healthy donors. General observations from the study: Analysis was performed later, and it showed HLA-associated TCR beta chains to be more clonally expanded than equally common others.

V was trimmed by 5 bases and J by 8 bases, leaving 10 bases between them. The CDR3 length is 13 residues. Germline V gene sequence: CDR1 KGHSH, CDR2 LQKENI. The study ran its PCR with 60 Vbeta and 13 Jbeta primers. Data came from immunoSEQ multiplex PCR; TCRdb stores just in-frame clones and leaves some out. The sample includes about 150,000 clones, roughly three quarters of them seen just once. This clone came up a few times. Its antigen is undetermined. Source material: PBMCs. This TCR was recovered from a woman aged 35 to 49 in good health and CMV-seronegative. V and J are TRBV18 and TRBJ1-6; maybe TRBD1 (5 bases). The CDR3 region is CASSATQDSPLHF. The CDR3 coding sequence is TGTGCCAGCTCAGCGACACAGGATTCACCCCTCCACTTT.